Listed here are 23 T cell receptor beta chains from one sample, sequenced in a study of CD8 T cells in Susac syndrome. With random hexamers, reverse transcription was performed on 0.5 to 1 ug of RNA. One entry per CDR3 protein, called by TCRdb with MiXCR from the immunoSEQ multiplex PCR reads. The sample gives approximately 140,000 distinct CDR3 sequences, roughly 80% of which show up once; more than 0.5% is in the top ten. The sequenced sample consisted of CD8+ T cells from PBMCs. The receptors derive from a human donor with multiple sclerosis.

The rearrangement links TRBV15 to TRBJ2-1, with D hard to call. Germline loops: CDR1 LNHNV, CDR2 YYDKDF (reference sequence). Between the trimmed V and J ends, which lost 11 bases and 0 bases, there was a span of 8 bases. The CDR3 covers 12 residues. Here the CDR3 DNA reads TGTGCCGTTTTTAGCTCCTACAATGAGCAGTTCTTC. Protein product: CAVFSSYNEQFF.

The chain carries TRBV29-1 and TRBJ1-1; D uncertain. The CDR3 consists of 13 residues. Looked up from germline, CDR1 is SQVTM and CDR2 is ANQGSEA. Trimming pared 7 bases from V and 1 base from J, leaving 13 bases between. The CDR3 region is CSALIMGNTEAFF. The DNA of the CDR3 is TGCAGCGCCCTGATTATGGGGAACACTGAAGCTTTCTTT.

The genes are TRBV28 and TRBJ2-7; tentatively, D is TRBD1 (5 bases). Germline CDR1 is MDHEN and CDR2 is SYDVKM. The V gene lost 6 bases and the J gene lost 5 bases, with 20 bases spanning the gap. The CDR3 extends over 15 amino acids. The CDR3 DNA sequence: TGTGCCAGCAGCCTGTCCCAGGGTCCCACCCACGAGCAGTACTTC. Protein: CASSLSQGPTHEQYF.

This CDR3 reads CASTDPGQQNTGELFF. The CDR3 nucleotides read TGTGCCAGCACCGATCCGGGACAGCAGAACACCGGGGAGCTGTTTTTT. This sequence joins TRBV28 and TRBJ2-2, with 7 positions matching TRBD1. V lost 7 bases and J lost 1; bases outside the gene matches: 9. CDR1 is MDHEN and CDR2 is SYDVKM in the germline V gene. The CDR3 is 16 amino acids.

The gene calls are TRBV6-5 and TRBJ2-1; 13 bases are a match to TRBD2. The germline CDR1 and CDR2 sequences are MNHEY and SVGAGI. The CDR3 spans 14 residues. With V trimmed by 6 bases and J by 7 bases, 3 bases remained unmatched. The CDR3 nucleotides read TGTGCCAGCAGCGGACTAGCGGGAGTGAATGAGCAGTTCTTC. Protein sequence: CASSGLAGVNEQFF.

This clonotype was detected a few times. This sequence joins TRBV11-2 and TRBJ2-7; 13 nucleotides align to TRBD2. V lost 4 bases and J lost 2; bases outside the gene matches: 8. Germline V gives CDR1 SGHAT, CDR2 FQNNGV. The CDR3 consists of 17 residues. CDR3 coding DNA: TGTGCCAGCAGCTCCCCTGGGGGGACTAGCGGGGCCTACGAGCAGTACTTC. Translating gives CASSSPGGTSGAYEQYF. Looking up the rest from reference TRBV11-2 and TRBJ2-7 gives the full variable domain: EAGVAQSPRYKIIEKRQSVAFWCNPISGHATLYWYQQILGQGPKLLIQFQNNGVVDDSQLPKDRFSAERLKGVDSTLKIQPAKLEDSAVYLCASSSPGGTSGAYEQYFGPGTRLTVT.

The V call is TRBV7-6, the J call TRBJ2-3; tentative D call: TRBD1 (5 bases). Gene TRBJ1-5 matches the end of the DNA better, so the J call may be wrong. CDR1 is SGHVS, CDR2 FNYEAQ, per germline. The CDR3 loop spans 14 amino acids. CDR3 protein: CASSLGQGTDTQHF. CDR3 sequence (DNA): TGTGCCAGCAGCCTCGGTCAGGGAACAGATACGCAGCATTTT.

The CDR3: CSARGSGRTDTQYF. CDR3 bases: TGCAGTGCTAGAGGAAGCGGGAGGACAGATACGCAGTATTTT. The rearrangement joins TRBV20-1 to TRBJ2-3, with TRBD2 matching over 9 bases. The CDR3 has 14 amino acids. Germline V gene sequence: CDR1 DFQATT, CDR2 SNEGSKA (reference sequence). Trimming took 1 base from V and 3 from J; bases not matched to a gene: 2.

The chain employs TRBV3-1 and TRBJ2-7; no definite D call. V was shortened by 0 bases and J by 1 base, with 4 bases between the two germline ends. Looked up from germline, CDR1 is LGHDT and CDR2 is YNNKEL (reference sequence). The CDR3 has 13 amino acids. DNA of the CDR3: TGTGCCAGCAGCCAAGATTGGTCCTACGAGCAGTACTTC. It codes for CASSQDWSYEQYF.

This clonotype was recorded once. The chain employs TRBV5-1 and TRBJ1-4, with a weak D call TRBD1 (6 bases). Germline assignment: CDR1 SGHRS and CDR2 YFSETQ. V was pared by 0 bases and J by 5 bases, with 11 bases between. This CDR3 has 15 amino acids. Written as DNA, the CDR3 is TGCGCCAGCAGCTTGGAGGCAGGGGAGAATGAAAAACTGTTTTTT. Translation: CASSLEAGENEKLFF.

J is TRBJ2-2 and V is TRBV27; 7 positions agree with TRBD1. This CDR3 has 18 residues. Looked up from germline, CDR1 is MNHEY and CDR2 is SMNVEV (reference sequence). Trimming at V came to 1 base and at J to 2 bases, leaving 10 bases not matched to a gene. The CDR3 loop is CASSLYSGAGGNTGELFF. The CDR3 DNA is TGTGCCAGCAGTTTATATTCTGGGGCAGGGGGTAACACCGGGGAGCTGTTTTTT.

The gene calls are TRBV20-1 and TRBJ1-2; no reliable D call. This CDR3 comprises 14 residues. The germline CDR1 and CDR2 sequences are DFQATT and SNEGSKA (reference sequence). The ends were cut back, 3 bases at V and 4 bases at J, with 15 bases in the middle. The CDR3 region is CSARDVRLTYGYTF. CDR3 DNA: TGCAGTGCTAGGGATGTGAGACTGACCTATGGCTACACCTTC.

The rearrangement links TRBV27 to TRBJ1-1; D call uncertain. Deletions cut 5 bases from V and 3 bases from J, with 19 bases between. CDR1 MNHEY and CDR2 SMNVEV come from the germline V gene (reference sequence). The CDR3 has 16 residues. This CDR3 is CASSINRGSGYTEAFF. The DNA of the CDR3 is TGTGCCAGCAGTATTAATCGGGGTTCTGGGTACACTGAAGCTTTCTTT.

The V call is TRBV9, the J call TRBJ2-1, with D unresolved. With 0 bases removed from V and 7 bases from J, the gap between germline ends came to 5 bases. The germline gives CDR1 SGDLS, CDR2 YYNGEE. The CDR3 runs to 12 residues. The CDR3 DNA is TGTGCCAGCAGCGTAGGTAAGAATGAGCAGTTCTTC. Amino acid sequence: CASSVGKNEQFF. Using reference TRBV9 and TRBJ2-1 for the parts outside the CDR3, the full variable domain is DSGVTQTPKHLITATGQRVTLRCSPRSGDLSVYWYQQSLDQGLQFLIQYYNGEERAKGNILERFSAQQFPDLHSELNLSSLELGDSALYFCASSVGKNEQFFGPGTRLTVL.

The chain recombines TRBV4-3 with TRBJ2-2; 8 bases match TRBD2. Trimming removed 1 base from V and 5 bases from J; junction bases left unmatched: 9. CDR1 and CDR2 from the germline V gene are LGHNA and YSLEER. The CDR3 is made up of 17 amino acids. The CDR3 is CASSQVPGGPSTGELFF. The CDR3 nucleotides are TGCGCCAGCAGCCAAGTACCGGGAGGGCCCTCGACCGGGGAGCTGTTTTTT.

The CDR3 loop reads CASKDSYSNQPQHF. The CDR3 region has the DNA TGTGCCAGCAAAGACAGTTATAGCAATCAGCCCCAGCATTTT. The gene calls are TRBV6-1 and TRBJ1-5, with a possible D match to TRBD1 (5 bases). V was cut by 7 bases and J by 0 bases, with 10 bases left in between. Germline V CDR1 and CDR2: MNHNS, SASEGT. CDR3 length: 14 residues.

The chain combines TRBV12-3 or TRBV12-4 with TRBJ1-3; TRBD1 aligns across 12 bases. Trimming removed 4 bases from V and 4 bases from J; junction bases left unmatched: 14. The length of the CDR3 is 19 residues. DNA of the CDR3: TGTGCCAGCAGTTCTTCCGACCCGGGACAGGGGGCGCCGGGAAACACCATATATTTT. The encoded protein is CASSSSDPGQGAPGNTIYF.

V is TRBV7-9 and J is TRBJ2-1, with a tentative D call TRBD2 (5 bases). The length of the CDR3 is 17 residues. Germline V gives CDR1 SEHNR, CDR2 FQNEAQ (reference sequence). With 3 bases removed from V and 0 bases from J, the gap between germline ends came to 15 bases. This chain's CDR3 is CASSFPATGSSYNEQFF. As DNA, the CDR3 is TGTGCCAGCAGCTTCCCCGCGACGGGGAGCTCCTACAATGAGCAGTTCTTC.

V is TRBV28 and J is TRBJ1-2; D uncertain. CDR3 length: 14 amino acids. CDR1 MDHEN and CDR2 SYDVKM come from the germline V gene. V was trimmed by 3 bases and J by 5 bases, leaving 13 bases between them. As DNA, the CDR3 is TGTGCCAGCAGTTTCGATCAACTACTATATGGCTACACCTTC. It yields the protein CASSFDQLLYGYTF.

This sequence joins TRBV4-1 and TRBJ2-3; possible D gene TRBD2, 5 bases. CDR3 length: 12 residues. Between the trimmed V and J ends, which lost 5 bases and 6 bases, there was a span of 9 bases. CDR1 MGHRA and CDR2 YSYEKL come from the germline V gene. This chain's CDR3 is CASSARRDTQYF. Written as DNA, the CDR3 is TGCGCCAGCAGCGCGAGGAGGGATACGCAGTATTTT.

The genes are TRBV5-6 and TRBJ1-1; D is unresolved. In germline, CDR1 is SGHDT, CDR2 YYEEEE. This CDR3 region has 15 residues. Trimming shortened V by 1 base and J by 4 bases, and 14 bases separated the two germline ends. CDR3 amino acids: CASSLWFTATTEAFF. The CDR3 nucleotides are TGTGCCAGCAGCTTGTGGTTTACGGCAACCACTGAAGCTTTCTTT.

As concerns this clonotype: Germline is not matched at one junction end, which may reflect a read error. DNA for the CDR3: TGTGCCAGCAGTCCTTTTATGACAGACTTTAGCAATCAGCCCCCGCATTTT. Its protein product is CASSPFMTDFSNQPPHF. V and J are TRBV2 and TRBJ1-5, with D tentatively TRBD1 (5 bases). The CDR3 has 17 amino acids. Germline lookup yields CDR1 SNHLY and CDR2 FYNNEI.

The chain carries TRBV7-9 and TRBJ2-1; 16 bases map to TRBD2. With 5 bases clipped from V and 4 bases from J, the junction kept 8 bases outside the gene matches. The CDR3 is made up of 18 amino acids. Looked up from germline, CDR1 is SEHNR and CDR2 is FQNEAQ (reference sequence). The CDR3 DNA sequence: TGTGCCAGCAGCCCCGGGACTAGCGGGAGGGGACTATACAATGAGCAGTTCTTC. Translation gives CASSPGTSGRGLYNEQFF.